This T cell receptor beta chain was profiled in a study of blood T cell repertoires in COVID-19. Study details: There were acute and convalescent COVID-19 samples, and they came from the United States, Italy and Spain. In each case, the material was cDNA or gDNA derived from T cells, B-cell-depleted T cells, or PBMCs.

CDR3 length equals 18 residues. The germline CDR1 and CDR2 sequences are SGHAT and FQNNGV. V lost 6 bases and J lost 0; bases outside the gene matches: 15. In the source study's methods: Researchers report that nucleated cell counts were estimated from reference gene primer amplification. Profiled with immunoSEQ multiplex PCR; TCRdb holds only in-frame clones, not every one. For V, J and clone size, that table is used; D and trimming come from the DNA. The data show more than 90,000 clones, with roughly 72% seen just once and roughly 25% held by the top ten. The TCR was taken from a woman aged 55-69 years in a cohort sampled during active or convalescent COVID-19. The rearrangement uses TRBV11-2 and TRBJ2-3; 7 bases match TRBD2. The material sequenced was peripheral blood. CDR3: CASRNGTTASPSTDTQYF. CDR3 nucleotide sequence: TGTGCCAGCAGGAATGGGACTACCGCTTCCCCTAGCACAGATACGCAGTATTTT.